The 7 T cell receptor beta chains below all came from one sample that was sequenced in a study of blood T cell repertoires in COVID-19. Some clones are missing from TCRdb's copy, which holds only in-frame ones; the method was immunoSEQ multiplex PCR. The data contain hundreds of thousands of clones, 89% of them singletons. Sequencing was carried out using PBMCs or T cells enriched from blood (not recorded which). The receptors originated from a woman in her twenties or thirties with acute COVID-19.

This chain joins TRBV12-5 and TRBJ1-3, with 7 bases identical to TRBD1. Unmatched junction bases numbered 8, after V lost 2 bases and J lost 4 bases. Germline CDR1 LGHNT, CDR2 FRNRAP. The CDR3 sequence is 16 residues long. CDR3 in amino acids: CASGLTRGLFGNTIYF. DNA of the CDR3: TGTGCTAGTGGTTTGACTAGGGGGCTGTTCGGAAACACCATATATTTT. The full variable domain, completed using reference TRBV12-5 and TRBJ1-3, is DARVTQTPRHKVTEMGQEVTMRCQPILGHNTVFWYRQTMMQGLELLAYFRNRAPLDDSGMPKDRFSAEMPDATLATLKIQPSEPRDSAVYFCASGLTRGLFGNTIYFGEGSWLTVV.

This chain uses TRBV7-8 with TRBJ1-1; possibly TRBD1 for D (6 bases). Germline V gene lookup returns CDR1 SGHVS and CDR2 FQNEAQ. Trimming shortened V by 0 bases and J by 4 bases, and 15 bases separated the two germline ends. The CDR3 is made up of 16 amino acids. The CDR3 nucleotides are TGTGCCAGCAGCTTAGCCCAAGGGGGTTTGGGCACTGAAGCTTTCTTT. This sequence encodes CASSLAQGGLGTEAFF.

The chain uses TRBV6-1 and TRBJ1-2, with TRBD1 matching over 8 bases. V lost 3 bases, J lost 5 bases, and 2 bases stayed unmatched. CDR3 size: 13 residues. Germline CDR1 is MNHNS and CDR2 is SASEGT. The CDR3 loop is CASSDGQGYGYTF. The CDR3 DNA is TGTGCCAGCAGTGACGGACAGGGATATGGCTACACCTTC.

The genes are TRBV7-2 and TRBJ2-3; TRBD2 agrees at 8 bases. CDR1 is SGHTA and CDR2 is FQGNSA in the germline V gene. The CDR3 covers 18 residues. V dropped 3 bases and J dropped 0; count of bases not matched to a gene: 11. The chain's CDR3 is CASSFVGGAIISTDTQYF. In nucleotides, the CDR3 is TGTGCCAGCAGCTTTGTCGGGGGGGCAATTATAAGCACAGATACGCAGTATTTT.

The chain is built from TRBV19 and TRBJ1-2; D gene unclear. The CDR3 loop spans 12 amino acids. Trimming removed 6 bases at V and 2 bases at J, with 7 bases between. Looked up from germline, CDR1 is LNHDA and CDR2 is SQIVND (reference sequence). Here the CDR3 reads CASRGRNYGYTF. The CDR3, as DNA: TGTGCCAGTAGGGGCCGGAACTATGGCTACACCTTC.

The gene calls are TRBV7-6 and TRBJ2-5; TRBD1 is a possible D gene (5 bases). CDR1 and CDR2 (germline): SGHVS, FNYEAQ. The V and J ends lost 1 base and 2 bases respectively, with 5 bases between them. There are 13 residues in the CDR3. In nucleotides, the CDR3 is TGTGCCAGCAGCTTAGGACAGCAAGAGACCCAGTACTTC. Its translation: CASSLGQQETQYF.

The CDR3 region has the DNA TGTGCCAGCAGCTTAGAGGGGACAGGGATTTCACCCCTCCACTTT. Translation gives CASSLEGTGISPLHF. This chain links TRBV11-2 with TRBJ1-6; 9 bases align to TRBD1. CDR1 and CDR2 from the germline V gene are SGHAT and FQNNGV. Trimming at V came to 0 bases and at J to 9 bases, leaving 3 bases not matched to a gene. This CDR3 is built from 15 residues.